Listed here is a single T cell receptor beta chain. The sample originates from a study of blood T cell repertoires in COVID-19. Study overall: Spain, Italy and the United States supplied samples that represented acute and convalescent COVID-19. Sample material is recorded as cDNA or gDNA derived from T cells, B-cell-depleted T cells, or PBMCs.

This CDR3 comprises 14 residues. Germline CDR1 and CDR2: SQVTM and ANQGSEA. The J segment lost 8 bases and the V segment lost 6 bases, leaving 14 bases of the junction unmatched. Under the authors' procedure: Cell counts per sample came from amplifying reference gene primers. Only in-frame clones appear in the TCRdb table, and some are missing; sequencing was by immunoSEQ multiplex PCR. V and J calls and clone size are copied from that table; D and trimming were computed from the DNA. The table includes about 33,000 clones, around 84% detected once. The receptor's source is an elderly man with acute or convalescent COVID-19. V usage is TRBV29-1 and J usage is TRBJ1-1; 8 bases are a match to TRBD1. The specimen was peripheral blood. The CDR3 protein is CSVRLTGVILEAFF. As DNA, the CDR3 is TGCAGCGTCCGGCTGACAGGGGTGATTTTGGAAGCTTTCTTT.